Presented here are 29 T cell receptor beta chains from one specimen sequenced in a study of T cell responses to AZD1222 COVID-19 vaccine. Profiling relied on immunoSEQ multiplex PCR, and the TCRdb table lists in-frame clones only, not all of them. The sample lists roughly 120,000 clones, approximately 93% occurring once. The specimen comprised peripheral blood, sampled on day 0 of AZD1222 vaccination. The source is an adult in good health.

The CDR3 region is CASSRGQGSSYEQYF. The CDR3 coding sequence is TGTGCCAGCAGTCGCGGACAGGGAAGCTCCTACGAGCAGTACTTC. This sequence joins TRBV27 and TRBJ2-7, with TRBD1 matching 8 bases. The CDR3 extends over 15 amino acids. Germline CDR1 MNHEY, CDR2 SMNVEV (reference sequence). The J segment lost 0 bases and the V segment lost 5 bases, leaving 6 bases of the junction unmatched.

The J gene is TRBJ2-7, the V gene TRBV6-5, with a possible D match to TRBD1 (5 bases). The germline V and J ends were trimmed by 3 bases and 5 bases, with 11 bases remaining between them. Germline V gene data show CDR1 as MNHEY and CDR2 as SVGAGI. The CDR3 is 13 amino acids. The CDR3 loop is CASSYRGFDEQYF. The CDR3 region has the DNA TGTGCCAGCAGTTATAGGGGTTTCGACGAGCAGTACTTC.

This chain uses TRBV4-2 with TRBJ1-1, with D unresolved. CDR1 and CDR2 from the germline V gene are LGHNA and YNFKEQ. V was shortened by 6 bases and J by 1 base, with 12 bases between the two germline ends. The CDR3 is 14 residues long. CDR3 in DNA: TGTGCCAGCAGGGGGATAGGGTGGAACACTGAAGCTTTCTTT. This translates into CASRGIGWNTEAFF.

This rearrangement joins TRBV11-2 to TRBJ2-1; 8 nucleotides line up with TRBD1. The trim removed 0 bases at V and 7 bases at J, leaving 8 bases unmatched. Germline-derived CDR1 and CDR2 are SGHAT and FQNNGV. The CDR3 runs to 16 residues. This chain's CDR3 is CASSLELGQGWNEQFF. The CDR3 DNA is TGTGCCAGCAGCTTAGAACTCGGACAGGGTTGGAATGAGCAGTTCTTC.

The rearrangement uses TRBV5-4 and TRBJ1-3; no firm D call. The V gene's germline CDR1 is SGHNT and CDR2 YYREEE (reference sequence). With 1 base removed from V and 1 base from J, the gap between germline ends came to 6 bases. The CDR3 is 14 residues long. The CDR3 loop reads CASSLRESGNTIYF. In DNA, the CDR3 is TGTGCCAGCAGCTTGAGGGAATCTGGAAACACCATATATTTT.

The chain has TRBV12-5 and TRBJ2-1; no clear D gene. Per germline, CDR1 LGHNT and CDR2 FRNRAP. V was cut by 7 bases and J by 3 bases, with 13 bases left in between. This CDR3 has 14 amino acids. This CDR3 is CASVLTVVYNEQFF. CDR3 nucleotides: TGTGCTAGTGTTCTCACAGTAGTCTACAATGAGCAGTTCTTC.

The chain employs TRBV10-3 and TRBJ1-2, with TRBD1 matching over 10 bases. Trimming at V came to 9 bases and at J to 0 bases, leaving 13 bases not matched to a gene. The CDR3 length is 17 residues. Germline V gene data show CDR1 as ENHRY and CDR2 as SYGVKD. The DNA for the CDR3 is TGTGCCATTAGACAGGTTGGGACAGGGGTCTCTAACTATGGCTACACCTTC. Translating gives CAIRQVGTGVSNYGYTF.

V usage is TRBV7-8 and J usage is TRBJ2-7; 11 bases are shared with TRBD2. Trimming removed 0 bases from V and 2 bases from J; junction bases left unmatched: 3. Germline CDR1 reads SGHVS; CDR2 reads FQNEAQ. The CDR3 runs to 16 residues. The CDR3 spells CASSLAPTSGAYEQYF. CDR3 nucleotides: TGTGCCAGCAGCTTAGCCCCGACTAGCGGGGCCTACGAGCAGTACTTC.

This clone has just one count. The chain couples TRBV9 to TRBJ2-5, with a weak D call TRBD1 (6 bases). Germline assignment: CDR1 SGDLS and CDR2 YYNGEE. Trimming took 0 bases from V and 5 from J, leaving 8 bases between them. The CDR3 is 13 amino acids. CDR3 region: CASSVVGGETQYF. The CDR3 region has the DNA TGTGCCAGCAGCGTAGTTGGGGGCGAGACCCAGTACTTC.

V usage is TRBV10-3 and J usage is TRBJ2-7; D is uncertain. This CDR3 region has 12 residues. The germline CDR1 and CDR2 sequences are ENHRY and SYGVKD. The V gene lost 8 bases and the J gene lost 5 bases, with 13 bases spanning the gap. CDR3 amino acids: CAIGVSRDEQYF. CDR3 in DNA: TGTGCCATCGGCGTATCCCGGGACGAGCAGTACTTC.

The chain employs TRBV7-2 and TRBJ2-7, with 10 bases identical to TRBD2. Trimming took 1 base from V and 6 from J; bases not matched to a gene: 12. CDR3 size: 17 residues. The V gene's germline CDR1 is SGHTA and CDR2 FQGNSA. The CDR3 spells CASSLGSGGTSVREQYF. Written as DNA, the CDR3 is TGTGCCAGCAGCTTAGGGTCGGGCGGGACTAGCGTACGCGAGCAGTACTTC.

This sequence joins TRBV7-3 and TRBJ2-1, with a possible D match to TRBD2 (5 bases). The CDR3 consists of 15 residues. Trimming stripped 2 bases from V and 5 bases from J, with 13 bases between. CDR1 is SGHTA and CDR2 is FQGTGA in the germline V gene. The CDR3 loop reads CASSLSRETDNEQFF. The CDR3 DNA reads TGTGCCAGCAGCTTATCGAGGGAGACGGACAATGAGCAGTTCTTC.

This chain links TRBV5-1 with TRBJ2-2; the match to TRBD2 covers 10 bases. V lost 3 bases, J lost 0 bases, and 8 bases stayed unmatched. CDR3 length equals 18 residues. Germline V gives CDR1 SGHRS, CDR2 YFSETQ. CDR3 protein: CASSSGGTSGANTGELFF. The CDR3 DNA reads as TGCGCCAGCAGCTCGGGTGGCACTAGCGGGGCGAACACCGGGGAGCTGTTTTTT. Looking up the rest from reference TRBV5-1 and TRBJ2-2 gives the full variable domain: KAGVTQTPRYLIKTRGQQVTLSCSPISGHRSVSWYQQTPGQGLQFLFEYFSETQRNKGNFPGRFSGRQFSNSRSEMNVSTLELGDSALYLCASSSGGTSGANTGELFFGEGSRLTVL.

This clone was seen just once. The J gene is TRBJ2-2, the V gene TRBV27, with D hard to call. With 11 bases removed from V and 8 bases from J, the gap between germline ends came to 21 bases. This CDR3 contains 14 residues. Germline CDR1 reads MNHEY; CDR2 reads SMNVEV (reference sequence). This chain's CDR3 is CACSIEPRSGELFF. CDR3 coding DNA: TGTGCCTGCTCCATAGAGCCGAGGTCGGGGGAGCTGTTTTTT.

The V gene is TRBV14, the J gene TRBJ2-7, with 9 bases aligning to TRBD1. CDR1 is SGHDN and CDR2 is FVKESK in the germline V gene. CDR3 length: 16 amino acids. V gave up 4 bases and J gave up 0 bases; unmatched junction bases: 7. The DNA of the CDR3 is TGTGCCAGCAGCCGCACAGGGGGCCCTAGCTCCTACGAGCAGTACTTC. Translation: CASSRTGGPSSYEQYF.

This chain links TRBV24-1 with TRBJ2-2; TRBD2 matches 12 bases. This CDR3 has 15 residues. Germline CDR1 reads KGHDR; CDR2 reads SFDVKD. Trimming took 4 bases from V and 5 from J; bases not matched to a gene: 1. The CDR3 loop is CATSELAGGTGELFF. In DNA, the CDR3 is TGTGCCACCAGTGAACTAGCGGGAGGAACCGGGGAGCTGTTTTTT.

V gene TRBV12-3 or TRBV12-4 combines with J gene TRBJ2-5; D is perhaps TRBD1 (7 bases). The length of the CDR3 is 13 residues. The ends were cut back, 3 bases at V and 5 bases at J, with 10 bases in the middle. In DNA form, the CDR3 reads TGTGCCAGCAGTTTCCCAGGGGGGGAGACCCAGTACTTC. It yields the protein CASSFPGGETQYF.

This chain uses TRBV30 with TRBJ2-1; D unclear. The CDR3 has 12 amino acids. V dropped 0 bases and J dropped 8 bases, with 8 bases sitting between them. Germline loops: CDR1 GTSNPN, CDR2 SVGIG (reference sequence). CDR3 nucleotides: TGTGCCTGGAGTGTGGGCCCCGATGAGCAGTTCTTC. This sequence encodes CAWSVGPDEQFF.

The chain is built from TRBV29-1 and TRBJ2-5, with D uncertain. Trimming took 3 bases from V and 5 from J, leaving 13 bases between them. The CDR3 loop spans 13 amino acids. Germline V gene sequence: CDR1 SQVTM, CDR2 ANQGSEA. DNA for the CDR3: TGCAGCGTTGAGGGCAGCCTGGCGGAGACCCAGTACTTC. It yields the protein CSVEGSLAETQYF.

This rearrangement joins TRBV5-1 to TRBJ2-4; TRBD2 matches at 8 bases. The CDR3 loop spans 15 amino acids. CDR1 SGHRS and CDR2 YFSETQ come from the germline V gene. V was clipped by 5 bases and J by 4 bases; unmatched bases: 8. The CDR3 spells CASSQLTSAKNIQYF. CDR3 coding DNA: TGCGCCAGCAGTCAGTTGACTAGCGCTAAAAACATTCAGTACTTC.

The rearrangement links TRBV19 to TRBJ2-5; a possible D gene is TRBD1 (5 bases). The germline V and J ends were trimmed by 5 bases and 5 bases, with 21 bases remaining between them. The germline V gene encodes CDR1 LNHDA and CDR2 SQIVND (reference sequence). The CDR3 runs to 16 residues. The CDR3 DNA follows: TGTGCCAGTAGTCCAGGAACCTCCAGGGTTGGCGAGACCCAGTACTTC. It codes for CASSPGTSRVGETQYF.

This chain links TRBV28 with TRBJ2-3; D might be TRBD1 or TRBD2, each matching 5 bases. The CDR3 is 16 residues long. Germline CDR1 is MDHEN and CDR2 is SYDVKM. V was pared by 5 bases and J by 2 bases, with 17 bases between. CDR3 in amino acids: CASSGTGLPSTDTQYF. In DNA form, the CDR3 reads TGTGCCAGCAGTGGGACCGGACTCCCGTCCACAGATACGCAGTATTTT.

The chain's CDR3 is CAISPRGGSSYEQYF. Written as DNA, the CDR3 is TGTGCCATCAGTCCAAGGGGCGGGAGTTCCTACGAGCAGTACTTC. The chain links TRBV10-3 to TRBJ2-7; 7 bases are shared with TRBD2. The germline gives CDR1 ENHRY, CDR2 SYGVKD. V dropped 5 bases and J dropped 1; count of bases not matched to a gene: 8. The CDR3 is 15 residues long.

The V gene is TRBV19, the J gene TRBJ2-1, with TRBD2 matching over 8 bases. Germline CDR1 and CDR2: LNHDA and SQIVND (reference sequence). The ends lost 3 bases at V and 4 bases at J; junction bases unmatched: 11. The CDR3 contains 17 residues. CDR3 residues: CASSIRSSGAQYNEQFF. CDR3 bases: TGTGCCAGTAGTATTAGGAGTAGCGGGGCCCAATACAATGAGCAGTTCTTC.

The chain is built from TRBV28 and TRBJ1-1; D not resolved. The CDR3 runs 14 residues. V shed 3 bases and J shed 0 bases, with 8 bases lying between them. The germline CDR1 and CDR2 sequences are MDHEN and SYDVKM. CDR3 protein: CASSLRQLNTEAFF. The CDR3 coding sequence is TGTGCCAGCAGTTTGCGACAACTGAACACTGAAGCTTTCTTT.

The J gene is TRBJ2-3, the V gene TRBV28; TRBD2 is a possible D gene (5 bases). The V end was cut by 6 bases, the J end by 1 base, with 14 bases between. The CDR3 covers 15 residues. CDR1 and CDR2 (germline): MDHEN, SYDVKM. CDR3 nucleotides: TGTGCCAGCAGGTTGGAAGCGGCTGGCACAGATACGCAGTATTTT. As protein: CASRLEAAGTDTQYF.

The gene calls are TRBV2 and TRBJ2-3; D is ambiguous. CDR3 size: 15 residues. V dropped 7 bases and J dropped 6 bases, with 20 bases sitting between them. CDR1 is SNHLY, CDR2 FYNNEI, per germline. The CDR3 loop reads CASIREIRSWDTQYF. The CDR3 nucleotides read TGTGCCAGCATCCGCGAGATCCGCTCGTGGGATACGCAGTATTTT.

V gene TRBV5-1 combines with J gene TRBJ2-3; tentative D call: TRBD1 (6 bases). The germline V gene has CDR1 SGHRS and CDR2 YFSETQ. The CDR3 is 16 amino acids. V was trimmed by 4 bases and J by 4 bases, leaving 19 bases between them. The CDR3 sequence is CASSDGQQPVSDTQYF. The CDR3 DNA is TGCGCCAGCAGCGATGGACAGCAACCTGTTTCAGATACGCAGTATTTT.

V usage is TRBV29-1 and J usage is TRBJ2-7; D not certain. The CDR3 has 13 amino acids. Germline lookup yields CDR1 SQVTM and CDR2 ANQGSEA. Trimming stripped 3 bases from V and 2 bases from J, with 11 bases between. In DNA form, the CDR3 reads TGCAGCGTTGACCTTGGCACCACCTACGAGCAGTACTTC. It translates to CSVDLGTTYEQYF.